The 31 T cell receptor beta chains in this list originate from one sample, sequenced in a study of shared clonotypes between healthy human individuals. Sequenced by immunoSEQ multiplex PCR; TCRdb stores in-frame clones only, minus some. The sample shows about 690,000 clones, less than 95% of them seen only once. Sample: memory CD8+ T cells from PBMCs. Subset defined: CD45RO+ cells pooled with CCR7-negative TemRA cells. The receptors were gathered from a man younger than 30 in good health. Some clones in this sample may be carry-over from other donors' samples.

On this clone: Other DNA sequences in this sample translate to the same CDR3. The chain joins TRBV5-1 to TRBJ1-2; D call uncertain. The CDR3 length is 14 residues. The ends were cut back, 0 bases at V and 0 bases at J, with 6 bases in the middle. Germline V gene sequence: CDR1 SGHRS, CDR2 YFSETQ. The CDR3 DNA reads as TGCGCCAGCAGCTTGGGGGGAGCTAACTATGGCTACACCTTC. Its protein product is CASSLGGANYGYTF.

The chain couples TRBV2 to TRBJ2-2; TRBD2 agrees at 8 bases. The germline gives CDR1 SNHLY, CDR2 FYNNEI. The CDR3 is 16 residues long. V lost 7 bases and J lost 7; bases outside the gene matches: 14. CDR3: CASMGSSGQRVGELFF. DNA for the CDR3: TGTGCCAGCATGGGCTCTAGCGGGCAAAGGGTCGGGGAGCTGTTTTTT.

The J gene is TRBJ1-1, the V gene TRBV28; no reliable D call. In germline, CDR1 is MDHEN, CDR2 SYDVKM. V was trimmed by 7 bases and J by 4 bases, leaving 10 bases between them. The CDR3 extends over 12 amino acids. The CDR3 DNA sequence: TGTGCCAGCAACATTGACGGCACTGAAGCTTTCTTT. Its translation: CASNIDGTEAFF.

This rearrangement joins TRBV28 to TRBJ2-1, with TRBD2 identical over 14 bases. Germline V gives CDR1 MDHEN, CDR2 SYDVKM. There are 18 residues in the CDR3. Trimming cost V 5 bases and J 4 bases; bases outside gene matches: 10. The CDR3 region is CASSGPGLAGVQYNEQFF. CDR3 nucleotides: TGTGCCAGCAGTGGCCCGGGACTAGCGGGAGTTCAGTACAATGAGCAGTTCTTC.

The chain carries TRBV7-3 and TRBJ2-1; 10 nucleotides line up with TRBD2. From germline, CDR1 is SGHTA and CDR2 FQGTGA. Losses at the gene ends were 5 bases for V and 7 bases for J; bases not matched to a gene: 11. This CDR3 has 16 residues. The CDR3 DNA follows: TGTGCCAGCAGCCTCCTCGTAGCGGGAGGTTTTAATGAGCAGTTCTTC. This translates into CASSLLVAGGFNEQFF.

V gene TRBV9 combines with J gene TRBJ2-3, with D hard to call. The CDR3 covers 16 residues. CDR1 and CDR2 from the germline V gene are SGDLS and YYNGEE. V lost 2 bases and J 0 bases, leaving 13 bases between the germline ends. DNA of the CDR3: TGTGCCAGCAGCGTTTTTTCGGCAGCTAGCACAGATACGCAGTATTTT. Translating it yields CASSVFSAASTDTQYF.

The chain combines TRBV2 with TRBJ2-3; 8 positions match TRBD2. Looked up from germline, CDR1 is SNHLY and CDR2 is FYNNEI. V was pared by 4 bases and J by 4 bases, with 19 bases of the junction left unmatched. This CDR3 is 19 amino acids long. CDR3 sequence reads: CASSGPGTRYGFRADTQYF. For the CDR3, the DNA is TGTGCCAGCAGTGGCCCCGGGACTAGATACGGTTTTCGCGCAGATACGCAGTATTTT.

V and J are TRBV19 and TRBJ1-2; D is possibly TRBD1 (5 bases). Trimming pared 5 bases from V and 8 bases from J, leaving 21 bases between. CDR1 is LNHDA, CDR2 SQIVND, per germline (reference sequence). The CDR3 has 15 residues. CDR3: CASSVNLIQGRGYTF. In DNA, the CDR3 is TGTGCCAGTAGTGTAAATCTAATTCAGGGTCGGGGCTACACCTTC.

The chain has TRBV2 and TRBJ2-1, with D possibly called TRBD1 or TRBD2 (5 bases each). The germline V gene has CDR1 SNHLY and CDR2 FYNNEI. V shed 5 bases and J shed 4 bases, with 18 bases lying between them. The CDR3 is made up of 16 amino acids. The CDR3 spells CASSQQDRAGYNEQFF. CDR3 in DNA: TGTGCCAGCAGTCAACAGGACCGGGCGGGTTACAATGAGCAGTTCTTC.

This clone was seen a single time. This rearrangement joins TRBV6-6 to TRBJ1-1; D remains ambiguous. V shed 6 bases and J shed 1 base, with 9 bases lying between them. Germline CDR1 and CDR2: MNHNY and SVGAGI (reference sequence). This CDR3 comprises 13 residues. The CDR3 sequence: CASSDGPNTEAFF. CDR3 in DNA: TGTGCCAGCAGCGACGGTCCGAACACTGAAGCTTTCTTT.

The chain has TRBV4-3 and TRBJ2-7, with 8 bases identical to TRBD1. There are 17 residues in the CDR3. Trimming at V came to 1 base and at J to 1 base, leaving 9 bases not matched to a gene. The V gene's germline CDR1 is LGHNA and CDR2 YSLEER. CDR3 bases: TGCGCCAGCAGCCAAGGGCCCCAGGGGGCCTTGTCCTACGAGCAGTACTTC. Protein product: CASSQGPQGALSYEQYF.

The CDR3 DNA reads TGTGCCAGCAGCCTTGGAGGTGGTGGGGACTACGAGCAGTACTTC. This translates into CASSLGGGGDYEQYF. J is TRBJ2-7 and V is TRBV4-2; D possibly corresponds to TRBD2 (5 bases). The germline CDR1 and CDR2 sequences are LGHNA and YNFKEQ. The V end was cut by 4 bases, the J end by 3 bases, with 16 bases between. This CDR3 is 15 amino acids long.

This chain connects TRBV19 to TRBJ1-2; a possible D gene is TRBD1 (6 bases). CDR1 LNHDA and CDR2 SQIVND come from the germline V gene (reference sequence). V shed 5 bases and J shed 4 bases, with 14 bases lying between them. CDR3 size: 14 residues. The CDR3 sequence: CASSPTGNGYGYTF. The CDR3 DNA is TGTGCCAGTAGTCCCACAGGGAATGGCTATGGCTACACCTTC.

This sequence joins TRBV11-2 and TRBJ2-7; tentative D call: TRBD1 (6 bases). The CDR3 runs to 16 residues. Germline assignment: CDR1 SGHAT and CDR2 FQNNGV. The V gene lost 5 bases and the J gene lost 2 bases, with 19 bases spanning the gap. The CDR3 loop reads CASSPVRRDITYEQYF. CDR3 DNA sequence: TGTGCCAGCAGCCCAGTGCGCCGGGACATCACCTACGAGCAGTACTTC.

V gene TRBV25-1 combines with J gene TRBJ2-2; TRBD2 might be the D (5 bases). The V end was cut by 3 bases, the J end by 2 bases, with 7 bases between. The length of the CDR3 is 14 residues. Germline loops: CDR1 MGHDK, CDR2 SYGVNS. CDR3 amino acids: CASSEGSNTGELFF. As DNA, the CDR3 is TGTGCCAGCAGTGAGGGGAGCAACACCGGGGAGCTGTTTTTT.

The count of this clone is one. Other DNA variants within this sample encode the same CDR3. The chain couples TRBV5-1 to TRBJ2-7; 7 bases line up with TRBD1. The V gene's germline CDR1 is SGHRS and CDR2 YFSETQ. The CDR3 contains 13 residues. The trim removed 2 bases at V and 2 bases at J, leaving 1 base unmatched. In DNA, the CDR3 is TGCGCCAGCAGCTTCGGGACAGCCTACGAGCAGTACTTC. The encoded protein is CASSFGTAYEQYF.

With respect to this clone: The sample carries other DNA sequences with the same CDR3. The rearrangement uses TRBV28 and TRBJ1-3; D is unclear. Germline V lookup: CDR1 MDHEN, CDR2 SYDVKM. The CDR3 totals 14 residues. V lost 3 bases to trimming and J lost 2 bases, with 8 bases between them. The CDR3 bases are TGTGCCAGCAGTTTCGTGGGCCCTGGAAACACCATATATTTT. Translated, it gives CASSFVGPGNTIYF.

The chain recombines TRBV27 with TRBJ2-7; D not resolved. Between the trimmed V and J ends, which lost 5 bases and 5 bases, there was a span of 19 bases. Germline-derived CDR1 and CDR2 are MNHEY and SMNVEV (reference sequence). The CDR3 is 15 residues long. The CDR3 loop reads CASSPTGPPWDEQYF. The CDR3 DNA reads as TGTGCCAGCAGTCCGACCGGGCCGCCGTGGGACGAGCAGTACTTC.

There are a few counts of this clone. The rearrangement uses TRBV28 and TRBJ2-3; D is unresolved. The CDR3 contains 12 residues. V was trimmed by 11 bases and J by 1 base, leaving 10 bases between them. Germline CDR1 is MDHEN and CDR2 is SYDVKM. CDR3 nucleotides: TGTGCCCCCCCACTCTGCACAGATACGCAGTATTTT. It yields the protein CAPPLCTDTQYF.

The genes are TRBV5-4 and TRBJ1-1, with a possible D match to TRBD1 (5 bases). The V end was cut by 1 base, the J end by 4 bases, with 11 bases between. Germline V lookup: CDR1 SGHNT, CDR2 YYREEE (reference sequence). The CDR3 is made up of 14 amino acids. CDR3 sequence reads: CASSLSRGSTEAFF. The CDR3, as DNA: TGTGCCAGCAGCTTGAGCCGGGGGTCCACTGAAGCTTTCTTT.

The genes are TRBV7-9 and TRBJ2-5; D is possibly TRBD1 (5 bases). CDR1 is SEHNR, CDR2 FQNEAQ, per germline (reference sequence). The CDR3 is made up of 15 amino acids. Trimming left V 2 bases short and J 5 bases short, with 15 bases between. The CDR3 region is CASSLRQYQEETQYF. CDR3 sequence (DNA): TGTGCCAGCAGCTTAAGACAGTACCAGGAGGAGACCCAGTACTTC.

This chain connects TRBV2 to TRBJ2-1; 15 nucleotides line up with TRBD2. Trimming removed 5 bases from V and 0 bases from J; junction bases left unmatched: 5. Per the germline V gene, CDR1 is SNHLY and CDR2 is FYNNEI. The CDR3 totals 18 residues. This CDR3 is CASSWTSGRGSSYNEQFF. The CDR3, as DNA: TGTGCCAGCAGTTGGACTAGCGGGAGGGGGAGCTCCTACAATGAGCAGTTCTTC.

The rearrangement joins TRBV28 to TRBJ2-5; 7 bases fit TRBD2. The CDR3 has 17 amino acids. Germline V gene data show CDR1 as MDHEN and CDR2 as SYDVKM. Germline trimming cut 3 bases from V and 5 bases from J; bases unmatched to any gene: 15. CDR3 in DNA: TGTGCCAGCAGTTTGAAACAGAAGAGACTCGGGAGGGAGACCCAGTACTTC. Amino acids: CASSLKQKRLGRETQYF.

The CDR3 reads CASSPGSNFQETQYF. The DNA for the CDR3 is TGTGCCAGCAGCCCAGGGTCCAACTTCCAAGAGACCCAGTACTTC. The V and J genes are TRBV11-2 and TRBJ2-5; TRBD1 might be the D (5 bases). Germline lookup yields CDR1 SGHAT and CDR2 FQNNGV. The V end lost 5 bases, the J end lost 1 base, and 14 bases lay between the germline ends. This CDR3 spans 15 amino acids.

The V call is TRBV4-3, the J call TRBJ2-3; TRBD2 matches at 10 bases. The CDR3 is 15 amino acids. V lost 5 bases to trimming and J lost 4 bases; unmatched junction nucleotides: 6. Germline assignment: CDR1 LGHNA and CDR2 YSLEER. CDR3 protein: CASSVEREGPDTQYF. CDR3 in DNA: TGCGCCAGCAGCGTCGAGCGGGAGGGGCCAGATACGCAGTATTTT.

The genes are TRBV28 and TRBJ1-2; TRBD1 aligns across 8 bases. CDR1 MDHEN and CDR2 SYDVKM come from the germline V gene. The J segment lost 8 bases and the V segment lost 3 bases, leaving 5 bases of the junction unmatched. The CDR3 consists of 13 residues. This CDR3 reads CASSLWDRIGYTF. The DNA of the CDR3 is TGTGCCAGCAGTTTGTGGGACAGGATCGGCTACACCTTC.

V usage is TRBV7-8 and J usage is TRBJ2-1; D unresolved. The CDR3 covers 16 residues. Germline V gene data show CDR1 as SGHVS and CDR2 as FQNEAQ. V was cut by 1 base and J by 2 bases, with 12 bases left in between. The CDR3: CASSLVSKEPYNEQFF. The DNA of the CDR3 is TGTGCCAGCAGCTTAGTCAGTAAGGAGCCCTACAATGAGCAGTTCTTC.

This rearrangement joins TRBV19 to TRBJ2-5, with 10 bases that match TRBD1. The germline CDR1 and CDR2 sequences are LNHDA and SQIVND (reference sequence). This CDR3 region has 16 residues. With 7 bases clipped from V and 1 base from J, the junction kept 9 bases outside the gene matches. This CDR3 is CASNSPWDRGQETQYF. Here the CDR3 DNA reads TGTGCCAGTAACTCACCGTGGGACAGGGGCCAAGAGACCCAGTACTTC.

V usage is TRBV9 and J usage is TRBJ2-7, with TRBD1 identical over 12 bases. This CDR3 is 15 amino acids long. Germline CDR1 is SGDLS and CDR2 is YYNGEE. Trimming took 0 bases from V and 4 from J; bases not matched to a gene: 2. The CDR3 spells CASSVGGQGAYEQYF. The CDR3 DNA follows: TGTGCCAGCAGCGTAGGGGGACAGGGGGCTTACGAGCAGTACTTC.

CDR3 bases: TGTGCCAGCAGCCAAGCCCGGACAGGGGGAGAGACCCAGTACTTC. It is translated as CASSQARTGGETQYF. The chain uses TRBV4-2 and TRBJ2-5, with TRBD1 matching 10 bases. Germline values: CDR1 LGHNA, CDR2 YNFKEQ. This CDR3 is built from 15 residues. After removal of 1 base from V and 4 bases from J, the junction contained 3 bases not matched to a gene.

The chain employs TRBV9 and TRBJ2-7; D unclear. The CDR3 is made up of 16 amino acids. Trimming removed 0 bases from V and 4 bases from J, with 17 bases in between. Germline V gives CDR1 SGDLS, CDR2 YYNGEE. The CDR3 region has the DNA TGTGCCAGCAGCGTAGCGTCTTCAGGTGAACATTACGAGCAGTACTTC. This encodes CASSVASSGEHYEQYF.